These T cell receptor beta chains were read from a single sample in a study of blood T cell repertoires in COVID-19. Profiled with immunoSEQ multiplex PCR; TCRdb holds only in-frame clones, not every one. The sample yields 350,000 to 400,000 clones, around 91% seen once. The sample consisted of PBMCs or T cells enriched from blood (not recorded which). The origin of the receptors is a man between 18 and 35 years old who had recovered from COVID-19. Each CDR3 is given with its conserved first and last residue. Each record gives: clone size, J gene, V gene, D gene, CDR3 DNA, CDR3 protein. The D gene is left open where the match is weak. Not all rows give a size; the values are once, few, many and, for expanded clones, a class.

>.|TRBJ1-1|TRBV7-9|TRBD1
TGTGCCAGCAGCCAGGACAGGGGGCTCGGGAGTGAAGCTTTCTTT
CASSQDRGLGSEAFF
>.|TRBJ2-5|TRBV28|.
TGTGCCAGCAGTTTCGACAGTGTTAGTGTCGGGGAGACCCAGTACTTC
CASSFDSVSVGETQYF
>few|TRBJ1-5|TRBV19|TRBD1
TGTGCCAGTAGTATGAATCCGGACAGGGTTGAGGATAGCAATCAGCCCCAGCATTTT
CASSMNPDRVEDSNQPQHF
>.|TRBJ2-1|TRBV27|.
TGTGCCAGCAGGCTCGGTGTTGAGCAGTTCTTC
CASRLGVEQFF
>.|TRBJ2-7|TRBV4-3|.
TGCGCCAGCAGCCAATTTGGCGGGAACTACGAGCAGTACTTC
CASSQFGGNYEQYF
>.|TRBJ2-7|TRBV5-1|TRBD1
TGCGCCAGCAGCTTGGTGGCAGGGGGCAGCTACGAGCAGTACTTC
CASSLVAGGSYEQYF
>.|TRBJ1-5|TRBV5-8|TRBD1
TGTGCCAGCAGCTTGGACAGGGGGCAGCCCCAGCATTTT
CASSLDRGQPQHF
>.|TRBJ2-1|TRBV4-1|.
TGCGCCAGCAGCCAAGAGGCTAGCGTTGGGGTTAATGAGCAGTTCTTC
CASSQEASVGVNEQFF
>.|TRBJ2-7|TRBV29-1|.
TGCAGCGTTGAGACTCCGCAGGGAGGCAACGAGCAGTACTTC
CSVETPQGGNEQYF
>.|TRBJ1-2|TRBV7-9|TRBD1
TGTGCCAGCAGTCCGGGACAGGGGGATGGCTACACCTTC
CASSPGQGDGYTF
>.|TRBJ2-7|TRBV11-2|.
TGTGCCAGCAGCTTAGGCGGATACGAGGACGAGCAGTACTTC
CASSLGGYEDEQYF
>.|TRBJ1-6|TRBV14|.
TGTGCCAGCAGCCAAGTTTTTCGAAGGGGTTCACCCCTCCACTTT
CASSQVFRRGSPLHF
>.|TRBJ1-2|TRBV3-1/TRBV3-2|.
TGTGCCAGCAGCCAAGAATCTGTTGGCTACACCTTC
CASSQESVGYTF
>.|TRBJ2-2|TRBV5-4|TRBD1
TGTGCCAGCAGCTCCGGACAGGGCGGGAACACCGGGGAGCTGTTTTTT
CASSSGQGGNTGELFF
>.|TRBJ1-5|TRBV9|.
TGTGCCAGCAGCTCCTCATCCGGGGTTCAGCCCCAGCATTTT
CASSSSSGVQPQHF
>.|TRBJ2-7|TRBV6-6|TRBD1
TGTGCCAGCAGGTGGGACAGGGGAACCTACGAGCAGTACTTC
CASRWDRGTYEQYF
>.|TRBJ1-1|TRBV9|.
TGTGCCAGCAGCGTAGATGGGGGGTTGGGGGAAGCTTTCTTT
CASSVDGGLGEAFF
>.|TRBJ2-2|TRBV28|TRBD1
TGTGCCAGCAGTCCCCTCTGGGGACAGGCCACGAGTACCGGGGAGCTGTTTTTT
CASSPLWGQATSTGELFF
>.|TRBJ1-5|TRBV18|.
TGTGCCAGCTCACCTTCAGGGTCGAATAGCAATCAGCCCCAGCATTTT
CASSPSGSNSNQPQHF
>.|TRBJ2-2|TRBV29-1|.
TGCAGCGTTGGGGGGCCCGGGGAGCTGTTTTTT
CSVGGPGELFF
>.|TRBJ2-7|TRBV7-2|TRBD2
TGTGCCAGCAGCCCACCGGGACTAGCGGGCTACGAGCAGTACTTC
CASSPPGLAGYEQYF